This TCR beta chain was sequenced during a study of control samples from healthy donors and cancer patients. CDR1 is SGHNT and CDR2 is YYREEE in the germline V gene (reference sequence). Trimming cost V 4 bases and J 1 base, with 6 bases left between them. This CDR3 spans 14 amino acids. This table comes from immunoSEQ multiplex PCR, and its TCRdb copy is limited to in-frame clones, with some not included. The sample holds tens of thousands of clones, about 81% seen once. The sequencing sample was made of PBMCs. This chain joins TRBV5-4 and TRBJ2-6; unclear D gene. This receptor was obtained from a man aged 65 to 79 with lung cancer. The CDR3 bases are TGTGCCAGCAGCCGGTCATCTGGGGCCAACGTCCTGACTTTC. Its protein product is CASSRSSGANVLTF.